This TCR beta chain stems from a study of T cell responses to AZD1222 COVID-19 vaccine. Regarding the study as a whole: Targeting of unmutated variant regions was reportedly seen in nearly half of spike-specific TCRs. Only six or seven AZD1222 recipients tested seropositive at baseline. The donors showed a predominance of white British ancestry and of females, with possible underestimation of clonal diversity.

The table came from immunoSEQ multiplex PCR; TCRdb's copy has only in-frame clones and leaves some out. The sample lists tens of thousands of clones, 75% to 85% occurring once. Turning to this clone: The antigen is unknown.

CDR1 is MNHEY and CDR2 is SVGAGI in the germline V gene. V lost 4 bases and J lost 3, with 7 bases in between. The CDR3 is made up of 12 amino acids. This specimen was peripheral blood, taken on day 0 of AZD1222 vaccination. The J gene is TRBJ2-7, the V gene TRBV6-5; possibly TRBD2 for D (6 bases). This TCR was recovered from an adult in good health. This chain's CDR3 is CASSSGGYEQYF. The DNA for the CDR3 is TGTGCCAGCAGTTCCGGGGGCTACGAGCAGTACTTC.